This TCR beta chain was retrieved from a study of cytomegalovirus exposure and HLA in healthy donors. The germline CDR1 and CDR2 sequences are MDHEN and SYDVKM. The ends were cut back, 5 bases at V and 0 bases at J, with 13 bases in the middle. CDR3 length equals 15 residues. Study findings and constraints: The dataset shows that most TCR sequences were rare, while some public TCRs occurred in many donors. Apparent HLA restriction characterized most CMV-associated TCR beta chains in a later analysis.

60 Vbeta and 13 Jbeta primers were used in PCR. Using immunoSEQ multiplex PCR, the repertoire was profiled, and TCRdb retains in-frame clones only, with some absent. The table records approximately 54,000 clones, 82% of them present only once. Remarks on this clone: No antigen is known for it.

Sequences were obtained from PBMCs. The chain couples TRBV28 to TRBJ1-1; no clear D. The TCR was taken from a woman between 18 and 30 years old in good health and CMV-seronegative. The CDR3, as DNA: TGTGCCAGCAGTATCGGAGGGAACATGAACACTGAAGCTTTCTTT. Translated: CASSIGGNMNTEAFF.